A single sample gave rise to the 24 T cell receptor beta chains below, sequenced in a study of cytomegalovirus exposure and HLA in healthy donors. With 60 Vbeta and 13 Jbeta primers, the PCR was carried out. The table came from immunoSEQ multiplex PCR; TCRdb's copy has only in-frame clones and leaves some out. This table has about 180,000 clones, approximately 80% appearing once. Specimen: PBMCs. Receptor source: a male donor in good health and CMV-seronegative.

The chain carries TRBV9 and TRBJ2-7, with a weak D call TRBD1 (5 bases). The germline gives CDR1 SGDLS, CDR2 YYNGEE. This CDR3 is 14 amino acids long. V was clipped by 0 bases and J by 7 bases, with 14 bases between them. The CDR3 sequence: CASSVAGQGWEQYF. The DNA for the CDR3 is TGTGCCAGCAGCGTAGCAGGCCAGGGATGGGAGCAGTACTTC.

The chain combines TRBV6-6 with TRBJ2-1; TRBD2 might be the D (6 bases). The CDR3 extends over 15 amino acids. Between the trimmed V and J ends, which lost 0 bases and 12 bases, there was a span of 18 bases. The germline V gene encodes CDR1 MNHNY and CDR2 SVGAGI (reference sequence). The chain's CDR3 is CASSYSMGLKVGQFF. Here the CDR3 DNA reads TGTGCCAGCAGTTACTCAATGGGACTCAAAGTAGGGCAGTTCTTC.

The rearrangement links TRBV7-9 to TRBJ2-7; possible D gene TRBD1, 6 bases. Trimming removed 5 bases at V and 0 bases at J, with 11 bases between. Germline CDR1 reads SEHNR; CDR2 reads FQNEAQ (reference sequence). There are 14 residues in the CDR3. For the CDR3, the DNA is TGTGCCAGCAGCCCAGACAGGAGCTCCTACGAGCAGTACTTC. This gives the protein CASSPDRSSYEQYF. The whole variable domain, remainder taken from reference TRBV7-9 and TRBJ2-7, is DTGVSQNPRHKITKRGQNVTFRCDPISEHNRLYWYRQTLGQGPEFLTYFQNEAQLEKSRLLSDRFSAERPKGSFSTLEIQRTEQGDSAMYLCASSPDRSSYEQYFGPGTRLTVT.

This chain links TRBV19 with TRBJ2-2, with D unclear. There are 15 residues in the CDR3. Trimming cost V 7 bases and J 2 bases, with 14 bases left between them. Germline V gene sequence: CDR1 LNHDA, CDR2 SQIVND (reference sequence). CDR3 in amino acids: CASTYALGNTGELFF. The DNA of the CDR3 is TGTGCCAGTACCTATGCCCTAGGTAACACCGGGGAGCTGTTTTTT.

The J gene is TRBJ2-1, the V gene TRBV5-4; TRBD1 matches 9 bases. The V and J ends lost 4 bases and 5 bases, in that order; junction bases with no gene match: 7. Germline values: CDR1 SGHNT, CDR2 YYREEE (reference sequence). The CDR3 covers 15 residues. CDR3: CASSGGTGSNNEQFF. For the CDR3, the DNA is TGTGCCAGCAGCGGAGGGACAGGGTCAAACAATGAGCAGTTCTTC.

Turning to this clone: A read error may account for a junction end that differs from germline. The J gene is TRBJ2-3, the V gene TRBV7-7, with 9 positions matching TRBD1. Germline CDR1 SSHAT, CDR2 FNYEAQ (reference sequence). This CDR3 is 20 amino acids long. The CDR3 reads CASSLSPTGGWLDDTDTQYF. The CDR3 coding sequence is TGTGCTAGCAGCTTATCACCGACAGGGGGTTGGCTAGATGACACAGATACGCAGTATTTT.

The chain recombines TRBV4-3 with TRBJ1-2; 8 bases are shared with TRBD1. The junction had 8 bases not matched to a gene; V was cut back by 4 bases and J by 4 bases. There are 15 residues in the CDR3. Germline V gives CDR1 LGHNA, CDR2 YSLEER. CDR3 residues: CASSLEFRGPYGYTF. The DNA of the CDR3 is TGCGCCAGCAGCCTCGAATTCAGGGGGCCCTATGGCTACACCTTC.

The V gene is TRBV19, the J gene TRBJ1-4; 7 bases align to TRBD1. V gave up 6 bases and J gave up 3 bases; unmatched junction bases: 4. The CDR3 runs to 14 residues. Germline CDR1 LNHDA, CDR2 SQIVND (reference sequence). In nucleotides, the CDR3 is TGTGCCAGTAGCGCCGGGACAGCTAATGAAAAACTGTTTTTT. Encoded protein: CASSAGTANEKLFF.

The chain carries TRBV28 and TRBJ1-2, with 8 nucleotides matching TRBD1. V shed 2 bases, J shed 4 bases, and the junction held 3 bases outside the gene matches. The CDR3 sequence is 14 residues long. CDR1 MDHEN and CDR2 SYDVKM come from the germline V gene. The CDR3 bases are TGTGCCAGCAGTTTAGGGGGGACAGGCTATGGCTACACCTTC. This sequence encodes CASSLGGTGYGYTF.

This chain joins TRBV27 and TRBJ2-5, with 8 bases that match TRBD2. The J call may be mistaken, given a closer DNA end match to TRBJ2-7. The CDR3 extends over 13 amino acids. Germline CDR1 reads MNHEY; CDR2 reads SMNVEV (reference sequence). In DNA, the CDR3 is TGTGCCAGCAGCGTCGGGAGGGCCTACGAGCAGTACTTC. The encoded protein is CASSVGRAYEQYF.

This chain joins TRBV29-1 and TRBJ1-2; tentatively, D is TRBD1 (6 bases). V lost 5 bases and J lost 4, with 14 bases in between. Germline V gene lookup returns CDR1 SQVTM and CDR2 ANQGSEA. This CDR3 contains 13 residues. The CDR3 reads CSVLDSVRYGYTF. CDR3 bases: TGCAGCGTTTTGGACAGCGTACGCTATGGCTACACCTTC.

CDR3 bases: TGTGCCACCAGCAGAGACAGGGTCACAACCTACGAGCAGTACTTC. Its protein product is CATSRDRVTTYEQYF. V gene TRBV15 combines with J gene TRBJ2-7; maybe TRBD1 (5 bases). The germline V gene has CDR1 LNHNV and CDR2 YYDKDF (reference sequence). This CDR3 comprises 15 residues. V gave up 0 bases and J gave up 2 bases, with 11 bases separating them.

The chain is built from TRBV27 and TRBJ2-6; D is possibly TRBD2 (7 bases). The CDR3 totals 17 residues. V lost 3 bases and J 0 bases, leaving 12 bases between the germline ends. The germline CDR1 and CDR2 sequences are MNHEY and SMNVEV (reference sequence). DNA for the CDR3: TGTGCCAGCAGTTTCCAAGGGGGGGGCTCTGGGGCCAACGTCCTGACTTTC. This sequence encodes CASSFQGGGSGANVLTF.

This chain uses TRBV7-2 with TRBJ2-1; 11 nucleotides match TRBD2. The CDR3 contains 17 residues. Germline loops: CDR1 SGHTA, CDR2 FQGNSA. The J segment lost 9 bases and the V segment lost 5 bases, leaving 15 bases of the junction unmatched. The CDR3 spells CASSRGRTSGSLGEQFF. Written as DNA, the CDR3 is TGTGCCAGCAGCCGCGGGAGGACTAGCGGGTCCCTAGGTGAGCAGTTCTTC.

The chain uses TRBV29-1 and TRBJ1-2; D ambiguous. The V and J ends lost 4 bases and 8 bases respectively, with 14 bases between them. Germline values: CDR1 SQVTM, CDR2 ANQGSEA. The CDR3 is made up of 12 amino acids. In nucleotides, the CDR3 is TGCAGCGTTGTGTCGGGGATATGGGGCTACACCTTC. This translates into CSVVSGIWGYTF.

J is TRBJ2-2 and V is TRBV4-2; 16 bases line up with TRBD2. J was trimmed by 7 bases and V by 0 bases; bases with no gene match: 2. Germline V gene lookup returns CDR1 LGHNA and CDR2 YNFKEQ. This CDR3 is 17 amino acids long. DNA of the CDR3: TGTGCCAGCAGCCAAGAAGGGACTAGCGGGGGGGGCGGGGAGCTGTTTTTT. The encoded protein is CASSQEGTSGGGGELFF.

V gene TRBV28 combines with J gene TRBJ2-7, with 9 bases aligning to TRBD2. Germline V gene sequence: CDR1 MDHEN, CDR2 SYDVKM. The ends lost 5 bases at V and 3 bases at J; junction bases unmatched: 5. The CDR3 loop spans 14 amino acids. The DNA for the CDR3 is TGTGCCAGCAGTGTAGCGGGGGAGCTCTACGAGCAGTACTTC. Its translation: CASSVAGELYEQYF.

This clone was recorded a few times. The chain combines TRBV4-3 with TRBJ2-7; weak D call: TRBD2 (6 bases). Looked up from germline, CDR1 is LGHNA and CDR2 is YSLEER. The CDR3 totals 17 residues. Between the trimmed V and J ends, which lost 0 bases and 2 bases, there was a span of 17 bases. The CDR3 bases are TGCGCCAGCAGCCAAGATGGTTATGGAGGGAAGGCCTACGAGCAGTACTTC. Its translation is CASSQDGYGGKAYEQYF.

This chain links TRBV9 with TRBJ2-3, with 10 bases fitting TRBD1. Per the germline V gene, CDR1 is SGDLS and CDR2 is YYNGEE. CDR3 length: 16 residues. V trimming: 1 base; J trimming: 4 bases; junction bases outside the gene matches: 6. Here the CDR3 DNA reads TGTGCCAGCAGCGTACGGACAGGGGGTGTGTCAGATACGCAGTATTTT. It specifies CASSVRTGGVSDTQYF. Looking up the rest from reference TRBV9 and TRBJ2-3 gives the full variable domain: DSGVTQTPKHLITATGQRVTLRCSPRSGDLSVYWYQQSLDQGLQFLIQYYNGEERAKGNILERFSAQQFPDLHSELNLSSLELGDSALYFCASSVRTGGVSDTQYFGPGTRLTVL.

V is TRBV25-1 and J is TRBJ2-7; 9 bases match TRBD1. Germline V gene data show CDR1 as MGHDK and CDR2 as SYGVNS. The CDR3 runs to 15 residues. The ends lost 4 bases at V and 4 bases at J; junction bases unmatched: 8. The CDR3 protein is CASSGGDRDYYEQYF. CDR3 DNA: TGTGCCAGCAGTGGAGGGGACAGGGACTATTACGAGCAGTACTTC.

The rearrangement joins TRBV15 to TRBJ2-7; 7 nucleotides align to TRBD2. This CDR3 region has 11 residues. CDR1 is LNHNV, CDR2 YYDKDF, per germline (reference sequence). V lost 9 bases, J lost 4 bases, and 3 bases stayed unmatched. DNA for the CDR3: TGTGCCACAGGGAGGGGTTACGAGCAGTACTTC. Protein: CATGRGYEQYF. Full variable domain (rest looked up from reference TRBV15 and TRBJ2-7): DAMVIQNPRYQVTQFGKPVTLSCSQTLNHNVMYWYQQKSSQAPKLLFHYYDKDFNNEADTPDNFQSRRPNTSFCFLDIRSPGLGDTAMYLCATGRGYEQYFGPGTRLTVT.

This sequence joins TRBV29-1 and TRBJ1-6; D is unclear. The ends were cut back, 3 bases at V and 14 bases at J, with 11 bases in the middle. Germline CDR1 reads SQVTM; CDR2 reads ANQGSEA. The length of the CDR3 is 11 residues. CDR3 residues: CSVDRDGALHF. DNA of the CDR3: TGCAGCGTTGACCGGGATGGGGCCCTCCACTTT.

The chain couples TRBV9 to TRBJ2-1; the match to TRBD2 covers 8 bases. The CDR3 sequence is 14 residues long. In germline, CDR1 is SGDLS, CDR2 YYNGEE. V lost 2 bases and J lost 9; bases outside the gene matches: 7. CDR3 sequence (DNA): TGTGCCAGCAGCGTGTCCCGGGGGGGCCGTGAGCAGTTCTTC. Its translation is CASSVSRGGREQFF.

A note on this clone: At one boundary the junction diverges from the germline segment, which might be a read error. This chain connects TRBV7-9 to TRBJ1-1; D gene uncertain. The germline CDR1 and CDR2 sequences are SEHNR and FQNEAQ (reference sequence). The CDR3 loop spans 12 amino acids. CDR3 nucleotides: TGTTCCAGCGGAGGAGTTAACACTGAAGCTTTCTTT. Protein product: CSSGGVNTEAFF. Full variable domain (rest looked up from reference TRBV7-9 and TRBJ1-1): DTGVSQNPRHKITKRGQNVTFRCDPISEHNRLYWYRQTLGQGPEFLTYFQNEAQLEKSRLLSDRFSAERPKGSFSTLEIQRTEQGDSAMYLCSSGGVNTEAFFGQGTRLTVV.